The clone carrying this T cell receptor beta chain has ten or more counts. As yet, its antigen is unknown. The data were obtained in a study of CD8+CD57+ T cells in acquired aplastic anemia. Study-wide results and limits: Between the patient and control groups, CD8+ Simpson's diversity did not differ significantly.

An expansion of CD8+CD57+ cells by flow cytometry had been shown in patients chosen for sequencing. Every patient had severe acquired aplastic anemia. TCR beta VDJ combinations and CDR3 sequences were profiled from genomic DNA. In TCRdb, the reads were re-called with MiXCR into one record per CDR3 protein. The sample records hundreds of thousands of distinct CDR3 sequences, more than 25% being singletons. The V and J ends lost 6 bases and 4 bases, in that order; junction bases with no gene match: 4. This CDR3 region has 14 residues. Germline CDR1 reads ENHRY; CDR2 reads SYGVKD. Material: sorted CD4+, CD8+, or CD8+CD57+ T cells (not recorded which) from PBMCs. The receptor was derived from a human donor with aplastic anemia. The chain employs TRBV10-3 and TRBJ2-7, with 12 nucleotides matching TRBD1. In DNA form, the CDR3 reads TGTGCCATCAGCCCGGGACAGGGGGCGTACGAGCAGTACTTC. Its translation: CAISPGQGAYEQYF.